This T cell receptor beta chain was recovered during a study of identical twins. The study, taken as a whole, reports: With monozygotic twins, out-of-frame TCR alpha sharing exceeded what models estimated.

Worth noting for this clonotype: Its antigen is currently unknown.

A template switching step contributed a universal primer site, while unique molecular identifiers were present in the cDNA. Using its own MiXCR run on the 5' RACE reads, TCRdb lists one record per CDR3 protein. The table includes 1.5 million to 2 million distinct CDR3 sequences, around 33% detected once. All donors were healthy, and all were Caucasian. The CDR3 runs to 13 residues. The germline CDR1 and CDR2 sequences are MGHDK and SYGVNS. Trimming stripped 2 bases from V and 5 bases from J, with 7 bases between. The material sequenced was cord blood. V gene TRBV25-1 combines with J gene TRBJ2-1; no definite D call. The clonotype comes from a newborn girl in good health. The CDR3 nucleotides are TGTGCCAGCAGTGAAAGGTGGAACAATGAGCAGTTCTTC. Its protein is CASSERWNNEQFF.